This T cell receptor (beta chain) is from a study of monozygotic twins with inflammatory bowel disease. A remark on this clonotype: Its cognate antigen is unknown.

The CDR3 is 12 residues long. Germline V CDR1 and CDR2: SEHNR, FQNEAQ (reference sequence). Template switching was used to attach UMIs, which incorporated a 6-nucleotide sample barcode. TCRdb reanalyzed the 5' RACE reads and collapses them to one entry per CDR3 protein, without DNA. The sample table includes over 150,000 distinct CDR3 sequences. One blood sample of approximately 2.7 ml was taken from each donor. Findings and caveats of the study: Concordance status among twins (concordant versus discordant) showed no link to repertoire similarity, possibly from limited power. With inverse Simpson as the measure, TCRbeta diversity was lower in IBD patients than in healthy co-twins.

The receptor was isolated from a human donor with ulcerative colitis or Crohn's disease, or a healthy co-twin of an affected twin (not recorded which). Sequencing used blood. This chain links TRBV7-9 with TRBJ2-1; TCRdb calls TRBD1, which cannot be checked without DNA. The CDR3 reads CASSAPVNEQFF. The full variable domain, rest sourced from reference TRBV7-9 and TRBJ2-1, is DTGVSQNPRHKITKRGQNVTFRCDPISEHNRLYWYRQTLGQGPEFLTYFQNEAQLEKSRLLSDRFSAERPKGSFSTLEIQRTEQGDSAMYLCASSAPVNEQFFGPGTRLTVL.